Described below is a single T cell receptor beta chain sequence and its context. Trimming shortened V by 3 bases and J by 2 bases, and 14 bases separated the two germline ends. The V gene's germline CDR1 is MDHEN and CDR2 SYDVKM. The CDR3 has 15 amino acids. Repertoires were generated with immunoSEQ multiplex PCR, while TCRdb's copy carries only in-frame clones and drops some. The table includes 75,000 to 90,000 clones, roughly 92% detected once. The source of the sample is a study of OX40 agonist ivuxolimab in advanced cancers. The genes are TRBV28 and TRBJ2-7; D call uncertain. This material consisted of CD4+ or CD8+ T cells sorted from blood, taken in a trial of the OX40 agonist ivuxolimab. The receptor's source is an adult with an advanced solid tumor such as melanoma, head and neck, liver or kidney cancer. The CDR3 DNA follows: TGTGCCAGCAGTTTCACGAGACTTCCTACCTACGAGCAGTACTTC. Its protein product is CASSFTRLPTYEQYF.